This TCR beta chain derives from a study of blood T cells in healthy people across ages. Study findings and constraints: Fewer expanded clones and more diversity marked long-lived versus aged donors.

Every participating donor contributed 8 to 10 milliliters of peripheral blood through a draw. No fewer than 6 million PBMCs went into each sample. Concerning this clonotype: Antigen: not known.

The CDR3 contains 17 residues. J was trimmed by 1 base and V by 0 bases; bases with no gene match: 3. Germline V gives CDR1 LGHDT, CDR2 YNNKEL (reference sequence). Using a J-beta primer mix together with a sample-barcoded 5' primer, a second PCR was run for about 6 to 12 cycles. With 12 random nucleotides, a template-switch adaptor tagged each individual cDNA molecule. Via MiXCR, TCRdb re-called the 5' RACE reads, giving one row per CDR3 protein. The sample consists of just over 1 million distinct CDR3 sequences, over 35% of them appearing once. The specimen was blood. This clonotype was obtained from a woman in her sixties in good health. This chain links TRBV3-1 with TRBJ2-2, with 9 bases aligning to TRBD1. The chain's CDR3 is CASSQEVTGGNTGELFF. CDR3 in DNA: TGTGCCAGCAGCCAAGAGGTGACAGGGGGGAACACCGGGGAGCTGTTTTTT.